The entry below gives a single TCR beta chain sequence along with its context. Its antigen is not yet known. No much larger clonotype is one base removed from it; base qualities were not supplied. The germline V gene (reference sequence) supplies CDR1 GTSNPN and CDR2 SVGIG. The V and J ends are trimmed by 4 bases and 5 bases, leaving 18 bases between them. The CDR3 has 14 amino acids, counting the end cysteine and phenylalanine. The read is trimmed to its CDR3 DNA, 42 bases read in frame from base 1. Receptor libraries were prepared by the immunoSEQ multiplex PCR assay. In TCRdb, the immuneACCESS table is reduced to in-frame sequences with V and J assigned. These tables do not hold every clone; where another copy was compared, an unresolved V gene accounts for under half, and the others remain unexplained. The sample has tens of thousands of clones on record, around 92% of them singletons. The ten largest clones capture under 20% of the sample.

This sample stems from a study of control samples from healthy donors and cancer patients (dated by TCRdb to the early 2020s). The V gene is TRBV30 and the J gene is TRBJ2-7, with the D call tentatively TRBD1 or TRBD2, each fitting 5 bases. Material for sequencing was blood. The sequence was collected from a man aged 50 to 60 in good health. The DNA is as follows: TGTGCCTGGAATTACCGGGACCTTCCCCACGAGCAGTACTTC. Its product reads: CAWNYRDLPHEQYF.